This T cell receptor beta chain was obtained from a study of cytomegalovirus exposure and HLA in healthy donors. Germline V gene sequence: CDR1 DFQATT, CDR2 SNEGSKA (reference sequence). V shed 7 bases and J shed 15 bases, with 10 bases lying between them. This CDR3 contains 8 residues. The study's findings and limits: An Asian-associated ancestry cluster reportedly showed fewer N-insertions than the roughly 670-donor mean in a later analysis. Available immune exposure information was restricted to CMV serostatus only.

The primer mix had 60 Vbeta and 13 Jbeta primers. Method: immunoSEQ multiplex PCR; TCRdb's copy keeps in-frame clones and lacks some. Its listing shows some 46,000 clones. As to this clone: The antigen remains undetermined.

Those who donated were healthy bone marrow donors. The rearrangement uses TRBV20-1 and TRBJ1-5, with D possibly TRBD1 on 5 matching bases. The receptor was derived from a male donor in good health and CMV-seronegative. The sample comprised PBMCs. CDR3 DNA: TGCAGTGTACGGGGGGGGCATTTT. Protein sequence: CSVRGGHF.